Presented here are 32 T cell receptor beta chains from one specimen sequenced in a study of T cell responses to AZD1222 COVID-19 vaccine. This table comes from immunoSEQ multiplex PCR, and its TCRdb copy is limited to in-frame clones, with some not included. The sample has roughly 130,000 clones; 70% to 90% are singletons. Here the sequenced sample was peripheral blood, taken on day 0 of AZD1222 vaccination. All receptors derive from an adult in good health.

This chain links TRBV10-3 with TRBJ2-4, with D possibly matching TRBD2 (6 bases). V gave up 10 bases and J gave up 0 bases, with 16 bases separating them. Germline V gene sequence: CDR1 ENHRY, CDR2 SYGVKD. The CDR3 sequence is 15 residues long. As DNA, the CDR3 is TGTGCCACCAACTGGAGGGAGCTAGCCAAAAACATTCAGTACTTC. Translated: CATNWRELAKNIQYF.

The J gene is TRBJ2-5, the V gene TRBV27; 7 nucleotides match TRBD1. Per germline, CDR1 MNHEY and CDR2 SMNVEV (reference sequence). The V and J ends lost 5 bases and 2 bases, in that order; junction bases with no gene match: 8. This CDR3 has 15 residues. In DNA, the CDR3 is TGTGCCAGCAGTCGACTCGGGACAGCGCAAGAGACCCAGTACTTC. Translated: CASSRLGTAQETQYF.

This chain links TRBV5-1 with TRBJ1-2; D is possibly TRBD1 (5 bases). The V end lost 1 base, the J end lost 1 base, and 11 bases lay between the germline ends. The CDR3 covers 15 residues. Germline assignment: CDR1 SGHRS and CDR2 YFSETQ. This chain's CDR3 is CASSLNAGNNYGYTF. CDR3 coding DNA: TGCGCCAGCAGCTTGAATGCAGGGAATAACTATGGCTACACCTTC.

This clone was counted only a few times. The chain links TRBV11-3 to TRBJ2-1; perhaps TRBD2 as D (5 bases). The V gene's germline CDR1 is SGHNT and CDR2 YENEEA. The ends were cut back, 5 bases at V and 6 bases at J, with 14 bases in the middle. This CDR3 is built from 14 residues. This chain's CDR3 is CASSKEARSNEQFF. The CDR3 DNA follows: TGTGCCAGCAGCAAGGAGGCCCGGAGCAATGAGCAGTTCTTC.

CDR3 nucleotides: TGTGCCAGCAGTTACTCTTGGACAGGGGCCGGGGAGCTGTTTTTT. Translation gives CASSYSWTGAGELFF. The V call is TRBV6-5, the J call TRBJ2-2; 9 bases match TRBD1. With V trimmed by 0 bases and J by 6 bases, 2 bases remained unmatched. Germline CDR1 MNHEY, CDR2 SVGAGI. This CDR3 region has 15 residues.

The rearrangement links TRBV7-2 to TRBJ1-3; 7 nucleotides agree with TRBD1. The germline V gene has CDR1 SGHTA and CDR2 FQGNSA. V was pared by 4 bases and J by 4 bases, with 1 base of the junction left unmatched. This CDR3 is 13 amino acids long. CDR3 protein: CASSSDRGNTIYF. The CDR3 nucleotides are TGTGCCAGCAGCTCGGACAGGGGAAACACCATATATTTT. Looking up the rest from reference TRBV7-2 and TRBJ1-3 gives the full variable domain: GAGVSQSPSNKVTEKGKDVELRCDPISGHTALYWYRQSLGQGLEFLIYFQGNSAPDKSGLPSDRFSAERTGGSVSTLTIQRTQQEDSAVYLCASSSDRGNTIYFGEGSWLTVV.

The genes are TRBV7-8 and TRBJ1-5; perhaps TRBD1 as D (6 bases). The CDR3 has 14 amino acids. CDR1 SGHVS and CDR2 FQNEAQ come from the germline V gene. Trimming left V 5 bases short and J 0 bases short, with 8 bases between. CDR3 loop: CASSGGYSNQPQHF. The DNA for the CDR3 is TGTGCCAGCAGCGGGGGCTATAGCAATCAGCCCCAGCATTTT.

CDR3: CASSFRGGNQPQHF. The CDR3 DNA sequence: TGCGCCAGCAGCTTCCGGGGGGGCAATCAGCCCCAGCATTTT. The rearrangement joins TRBV5-1 to TRBJ1-5, with D possibly being TRBD1 (5 bases). V was pared by 2 bases and J by 2 bases, with 8 bases between. This CDR3 contains 14 residues. Germline assignment: CDR1 SGHRS and CDR2 YFSETQ. The full variable domain, in which reference TRBV5-1 and TRBJ1-5 provide the parts outside the CDR3, is KAGVTQTPRYLIKTRGQQVTLSCSPISGHRSVSWYQQTPGQGLQFLFEYFSETQRNKGNFPGRFSGRQFSNSRSEMNVSTLELGDSALYLCASSFRGGNQPQHFGDGTRLSIL.

The V gene is TRBV4-3, the J gene TRBJ1-1; D not certain. With 6 bases removed from V and 9 bases from J, the gap between germline ends came to 14 bases. The CDR3 extends over 12 amino acids. The germline gives CDR1 LGHNA, CDR2 YSLEER. For the CDR3, the DNA is TGCGCCAGCAGAGGTCGCCAGGACCAAGCTTTCTTT. Translating it yields CASRGRQDQAFF.

J is TRBJ2-1 and V is TRBV7-9; tentatively, D is TRBD2 (5 bases). This CDR3 contains 14 residues. The V gene lost 6 bases and the J gene lost 4 bases, with 13 bases spanning the gap. Germline CDR1 SEHNR, CDR2 FQNEAQ (reference sequence). The CDR3: CASSHPPGYNEQFF. Here the CDR3 DNA reads TGTGCCAGCAGTCACCCACCGGGATACAATGAGCAGTTCTTC.

The gene calls are TRBV25-1 and TRBJ2-1, with 7 bases lining up with TRBD2. From germline, CDR1 is MGHDK and CDR2 SYGVNS. J lost 5 bases, V lost 1 base, and 8 bases had no gene match. CDR3 length: 16 amino acids. The CDR3 nucleotides are TGTGCCAGCAGTGAATTGGGAGGGTATAAGGACAATGAGCAGTTCTTC. Protein: CASSELGGYKDNEQFF.

This chain uses TRBV5-1 with TRBJ1-5; D call uncertain. Germline V gene lookup returns CDR1 SGHRS and CDR2 YFSETQ. The CDR3 is made up of 15 amino acids. V was cut by 0 bases and J by 9 bases, with 16 bases left in between. This CDR3 is CASSLDSGSEMPQHF. CDR3 bases: TGCGCCAGCAGCTTGGATTCCGGCTCAGAAATGCCCCAGCATTTT.

This chain joins TRBV5-4 and TRBJ2-7, with D tentatively TRBD2 (6 bases). Germline CDR1 SGHNT, CDR2 YYREEE (reference sequence). The CDR3 loop spans 13 amino acids. Between the trimmed V and J ends, which lost 3 bases and 5 bases, there was a span of 12 bases. The CDR3 is CASSWGGEDEQYF. The CDR3 bases are TGTGCCAGCAGCTGGGGTGGGGAGGACGAGCAGTACTTC.

This clone turned up a few times. V gene TRBV18 combines with J gene TRBJ1-1; D is undetermined. Germline CDR1 reads KGHSH; CDR2 reads LQKENI. The CDR3 loop spans 15 amino acids. With 3 bases removed from V and 5 bases from J, the gap between germline ends came to 16 bases. CDR3 bases: TGTGCCAGCTCACCGGACGTAATAGGGAGTACTGAAGCTTTCTTT. Protein sequence: CASSPDVIGSTEAFF.

The chain couples TRBV19 to TRBJ1-3; 9 bases are shared with TRBD1. V gave up 6 bases and J gave up 2 bases; unmatched junction bases: 5. Germline V CDR1 and CDR2: LNHDA, SQIVND (reference sequence). CDR3 size: 15 residues. CDR3 coding DNA: TGTGCCAGTAGCACAGGGGGCAGTACTGGAAACACCATATATTTT. Its translation is CASSTGGSTGNTIYF. Together with reference TRBV19 and TRBJ1-3, the CDR3 gives the full variable domain: DGGITQSPKYLFRKEGQNVTLSCEQNLNHDAMYWYRQDPGQGLRLIYYSQIVNDFQKGDIAEGYSVSREKKESFPLTVTSAQKNPTAFYLCASSTGGSTGNTIYFGEGSWLTVV.

The rearrangement links TRBV7-8 to TRBJ2-3; D unresolved. There are 16 residues in the CDR3. Germline loops: CDR1 SGHVS, CDR2 FQNEAQ. Trimming pared 5 bases from V and 2 bases from J, leaving 17 bases between. CDR3 sequence (DNA): TGTGCCAGCAGCCCTAGAAAACAGTACTACACAGATACGCAGTATTTT. Translation: CASSPRKQYYTDTQYF.

The V and J genes are TRBV6-5 and TRBJ2-1, with a weak D call TRBD2 (6 bases). There are 15 residues in the CDR3. Between the trimmed V and J ends, which lost 0 bases and 4 bases, there was a span of 10 bases. Germline CDR1 and CDR2: MNHEY and SVGAGI. CDR3 amino acids: CASSYSGAGYNEQFF. The DNA of the CDR3 is TGTGCCAGCAGTTACTCGGGAGCGGGTTACAATGAGCAGTTCTTC.

About this clone: The sample has other DNA sequences that encode this CDR3 too. CDR3 region: CASSLGQTNQPQHF. The DNA of the CDR3 is TGTGCCAGCAGCTTAGGTCAGACCAATCAGCCCCAGCATTTT. V is TRBV11-2 and J is TRBJ1-5; D not resolved. The germline V gene encodes CDR1 SGHAT and CDR2 FQNNGV. V lost 1 base and J lost 3, with 7 bases in between. CDR3 size: 14 residues.

This clone was counted a single time. The gene calls are TRBV11-3 and TRBJ1-5; 8 nucleotides match TRBD1. V trimming: 5 bases; J trimming: 0 bases; junction bases outside the gene matches: 15. This CDR3 has 19 residues. Germline lookup yields CDR1 SGHNT and CDR2 YENEEA. CDR3 coding DNA: TGTGCCAGCAGCCCAGGGGGCAGGGGAGGACCTTTTAGCAATCAGCCCCAGCATTTT. Encoded protein: CASSPGGRGGPFSNQPQHF.

The chain carries TRBV19 and TRBJ2-5, with 10 nucleotides matching TRBD2. Germline loops: CDR1 LNHDA, CDR2 SQIVND (reference sequence). Trimming at V came to 3 bases and at J to 0 bases, leaving 10 bases not matched to a gene. The CDR3 is made up of 18 amino acids. For the CDR3, the DNA is TGTGCCAGTAGTATTGGGAATAGCGGGGGGTCTTACCAAGAGACCCAGTACTTC. Translation: CASSIGNSGGSYQETQYF.

The chain joins TRBV2 to TRBJ2-1, with 9 bases identical to TRBD2. CDR1 and CDR2 (germline): SNHLY, FYNNEI. The trim removed 5 bases at V and 4 bases at J, leaving 12 bases unmatched. The CDR3 sequence is 17 residues long. CDR3 bases: TGTGCCAGCAGTCCTACCCGACTAGCGGATTTGTACAATGAGCAGTTCTTC. This gives the protein CASSPTRLADLYNEQFF. Using reference TRBV2 and TRBJ2-1 for the parts outside the CDR3, the full variable domain is EPEVTQTPSHQVTQMGQEVILRCVPISNHLYFYWYRQILGQKVEFLVSFYNNEISEKSEIFDDQFSVERPDGSNFTLKIRSTKLEDSAMYFCASSPTRLADLYNEQFFGPGTRLTVL.

Regarding this clone: Within the sample, other DNA sequences also encode this same CDR3. The chain employs TRBV18 and TRBJ1-1; 7 bases are a match to TRBD1. V shed 1 base, J shed 1 base, and the junction held 0 bases outside the gene matches. The CDR3 length is 14 residues. Germline-derived CDR1 and CDR2 are KGHSH and LQKENI. In DNA form, the CDR3 reads TGTGCCAGCTCACCACAGGGGGCGAACACTGAAGCTTTCTTT. Its translation: CASSPQGANTEAFF.

This clone was seen a handful of times. This may be a read error, as it is one base from a much larger clone. Other DNA sequences within the sample encode an identical CDR3. CDR3: CASGLGYTEAFF. In nucleotides, the CDR3 is TGTGCTAGTGGTTTGGGGTACACTGAAGCTTTCTTT. The chain couples TRBV12-5 to TRBJ1-1; no reliable D call. The CDR3 is 12 amino acids. Trimming shortened V by 1 base and J by 3 bases, and 3 bases separated the two germline ends. Germline loops: CDR1 LGHNT, CDR2 FRNRAP. Complete variable domain (other parts from reference TRBV12-5 and TRBJ1-1): DARVTQTPRHKVTEMGQEVTMRCQPILGHNTVFWYRQTMMQGLELLAYFRNRAPLDDSGMPKDRFSAEMPDATLATLKIQPSEPRDSAVYFCASGLGYTEAFFGQGTRLTVV.

This clone was detected only once. The chain carries TRBV18 and TRBJ1-5; 9 nucleotides align to TRBD1. Germline lookup yields CDR1 KGHSH and CDR2 LQKENI. The CDR3 contains 15 residues. J gave up 15 bases and V 3 bases, and 15 bases lay outside the gene matches. The CDR3 sequence is CASSPDRGGPYSGHF. CDR3 DNA sequence: TGTGCCAGCTCACCTGACAGGGGGGGGCCTTACAGTGGGCATTTT.

V usage is TRBV7-8 and J usage is TRBJ1-5, with D hard to call. From germline, CDR1 is SGHVS and CDR2 FQNEAQ. The CDR3 runs to 14 residues. V gave up 5 bases and J gave up 3 bases, with 11 bases separating them. CDR3 sequence: CASSRAGYNQPQHF. CDR3 nucleotides: TGTGCCAGCAGCCGAGCCGGGTACAATCAGCCCCAGCATTTT.

This clone was detected a few times. The chain uses TRBV30 and TRBJ2-1; no reliable D call. There are 11 residues in the CDR3. Deletions cut 8 bases from V and 9 bases from J, with 14 bases between. Germline values: CDR1 GTSNPN, CDR2 SVGIG (reference sequence). In nucleotides, the CDR3 is TGTGCCCGCGCTTATGACGCTGAGCAGTTCTTC. This translates into CARAYDAEQFF.

This rearrangement joins TRBV7-3 to TRBJ1-2; D is unclear. Trimming left V 5 bases short and J 8 bases short, with 30 bases between. Germline V gene sequence: CDR1 SGHTA, CDR2 FQGTGA. The CDR3 is made up of 18 amino acids. CDR3 DNA sequence: TGTGCCAGCAGCCCCACGTCTACCCCAGCCATTCTTAAACAGGGCTACACCTTC. Translation gives CASSPTSTPAILKQGYTF.

V gene TRBV6-5 combines with J gene TRBJ2-7; 9 positions agree with TRBD1. CDR1 MNHEY and CDR2 SVGAGI come from the germline V gene. CDR3 length equals 16 residues. J lost 4 bases, V lost 2 bases, and 9 bases had no gene match. This CDR3 is CASSYKGQGIPYEQYF. For the CDR3, the DNA is TGTGCCAGCAGTTACAAAGGACAGGGGATCCCTTACGAGCAGTACTTC.

V and J are TRBV10-3 and TRBJ2-3, with 14 bases that match TRBD2. Germline CDR1 reads ENHRY; CDR2 reads SYGVKD. After removal of 6 bases from V and 6 bases from J, the junction contained 5 bases not matched to a gene. The CDR3 runs 15 residues. The CDR3 coding sequence is TGTGCCATCAGGGGACTAGCGGGAGAGGCCGATACGCAGTATTTT. Its translation: CAIRGLAGEADTQYF.

This chain connects TRBV5-1 to TRBJ1-2, with TRBD1 matching over 10 bases. Germline CDR1 and CDR2: SGHRS and YFSETQ. This CDR3 is 14 amino acids long. V dropped 0 bases and J dropped 7; count of bases not matched to a gene: 3. The CDR3: CASSLGDRGGGYTF. The CDR3 coding sequence is TGCGCCAGCAGCTTGGGGGACAGGGGAGGTGGCTACACCTTC.

This clone has more than one count but fewer than ten. The rearrangement uses TRBV9 and TRBJ1-2; no reliable D call. The CDR3 has 17 amino acids. V was shortened by 0 bases and J by 8 bases, with 23 bases between the two germline ends. Germline values: CDR1 SGDLS, CDR2 YYNGEE. The CDR3 sequence is CASSVEPRGEGRGGYTF. CDR3 coding DNA: TGTGCCAGCAGCGTAGAGCCCCGCGGGGAGGGCCGTGGGGGCTACACCTTC.

The chain has TRBV19 and TRBJ2-1; the D is unclear. Looked up from germline, CDR1 is LNHDA and CDR2 is SQIVND (reference sequence). The V end lost 1 base, the J end lost 6 bases, and 13 bases lay between the germline ends. The CDR3 has 15 amino acids. CDR3 nucleotide sequence: TGTGCCAGTAGTATAGGCGGAGCGAAAAGCAATGAGCAGTTCTTC. As protein: CASSIGGAKSNEQFF.